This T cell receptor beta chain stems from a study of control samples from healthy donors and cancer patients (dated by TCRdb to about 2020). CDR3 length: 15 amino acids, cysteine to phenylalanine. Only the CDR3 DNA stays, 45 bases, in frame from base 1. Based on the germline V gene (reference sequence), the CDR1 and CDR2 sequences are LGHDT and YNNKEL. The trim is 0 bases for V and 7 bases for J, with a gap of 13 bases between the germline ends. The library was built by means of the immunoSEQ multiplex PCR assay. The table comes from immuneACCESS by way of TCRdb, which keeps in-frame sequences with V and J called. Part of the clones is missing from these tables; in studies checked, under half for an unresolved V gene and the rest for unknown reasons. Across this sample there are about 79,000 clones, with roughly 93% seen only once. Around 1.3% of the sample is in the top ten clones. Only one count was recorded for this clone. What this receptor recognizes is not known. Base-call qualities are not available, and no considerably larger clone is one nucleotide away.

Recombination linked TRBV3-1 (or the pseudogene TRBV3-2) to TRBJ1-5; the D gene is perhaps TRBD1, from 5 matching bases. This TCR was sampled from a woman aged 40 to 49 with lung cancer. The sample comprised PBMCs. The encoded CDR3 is CASSQDRQGGQPQHF. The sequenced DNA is TGTGCCAGCAGCCAAGATAGGCAGGGAGGCCAGCCCCAGCATTTT.